The present T cell receptor (beta chain) was sequenced within a study of early T cells in non-severe SARS-CoV-2 infection. Overall study context: With bulk RNA from unsorted whole blood as input, sequencing yielded unpaired chains.

Many counts were recorded for this clonotype. Attachment of unique molecular identifiers was made to individual cDNA molecules. One entry per CDR3 protein, called by TCRdb with MiXCR from the 5' RACE reads. The sample holds around 25,000 distinct CDR3 sequences, around 5.1% seen once. Deletions cut 5 bases from V and 8 bases from J, with 12 bases between. The CDR3 totals 13 residues. Per germline, CDR1 SNHLY and CDR2 FYNNEI. V is TRBV2 and J is TRBJ1-4; D remains ambiguous. The specimen sequenced was whole blood. The receptor's source is an adult who was a healthcare worker with PCR-confirmed SARS-CoV-2 infection or an uninfected control (not recorded which). CDR3 nucleotides: TGTGCCAGCAGTCGGGGTCCACGAGAAAAACTGTTTTTT. It yields the protein CASSRGPREKLFF.